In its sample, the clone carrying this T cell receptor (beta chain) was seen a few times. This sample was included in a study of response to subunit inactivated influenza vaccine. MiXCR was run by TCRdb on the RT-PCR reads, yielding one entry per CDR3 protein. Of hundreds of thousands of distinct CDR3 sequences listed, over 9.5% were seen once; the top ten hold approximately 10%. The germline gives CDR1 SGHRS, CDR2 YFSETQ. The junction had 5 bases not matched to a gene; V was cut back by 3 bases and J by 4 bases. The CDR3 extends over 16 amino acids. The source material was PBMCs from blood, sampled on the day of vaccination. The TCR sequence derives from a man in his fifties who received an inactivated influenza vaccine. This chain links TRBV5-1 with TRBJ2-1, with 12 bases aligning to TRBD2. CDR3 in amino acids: CASSSQTSGGYNEQFF. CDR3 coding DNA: TGCGCCAGCAGCTCGCAAACTAGCGGGGGGTACAATGAGCAGTTCTTC.